The 26 T cell receptor beta chains presented below share a single source sample, sequenced in a study of human T cells and chemical hapten exposure. Time point of the sample: patch test 2, 6 weeks after DPC sensitization. Sample treatment: therapeutic diphenylcyclopropenone sensitization with weekly scalp DPC. TCRdb reprocessed the RACE reads via MiXCR and lists one record per CDR3 protein. Of roughly 100,000 distinct CDR3 sequences in the sample, over 7.5% were seen once. The sample consisted of whole blood, taken in connection with sensitization to the hapten diphenylcyclopropenone (DPC). These receptors were taken from a woman aged 40 to 50 with alopecia areata. Some clones in this sample may be carry-over from other donors' samples.

At least ten counts were recorded for this clonotype. The gene calls are TRBV2 and TRBJ2-7; tentative D call: TRBD2 (6 bases). Germline V gene lookup returns CDR1 SNHLY and CDR2 FYNNEI. The CDR3 has 13 amino acids. V lost 2 bases to trimming and J lost 7 bases, with 12 bases between them. CDR3 sequence reads: CASSEYEGGEQYF. The CDR3 nucleotides read TGTGCCAGCAGTGAATACGAGGGAGGTGAGCAGTACTTC.

The CDR3 bases are TGCAGTGCTAGTCCTACTAGCTCAGCTACGCAGTATTTT. Translation gives CSASPTSSATQYF. The chain carries TRBV20-1 and TRBJ2-3; TRBD2 might be the D (6 bases). Germline loops: CDR1 DFQATT, CDR2 SNEGSKA (reference sequence). This CDR3 has 13 residues. The V end lost 3 bases, the J end lost 8 bases, and 15 bases lay between the germline ends.

V is TRBV14 and J is TRBJ2-5; D may be TRBD1 or TRBD2 (6 bases each). CDR3 length: 12 amino acids. Germline V CDR1 and CDR2: SGHDN, FVKESK. V was cut by 0 bases and J by 12 bases, with 11 bases left in between. The CDR3 is CASSQEQGLKYF. Here the CDR3 DNA reads TGTGCCAGCAGCCAAGAACAGGGACTCAAGTACTTC.

This clonotype was seen many times. The genes are TRBV6-1 and TRBJ2-6, with 8 nucleotides matching TRBD2. Unmatched junction bases numbered 6, after V lost 10 bases and J lost 4 bases. CDR3 length: 14 residues. Germline CDR1 is MNHNS and CDR2 is SASEGT. The DNA for the CDR3 is TGTGCCAACGGGGGGGAGGCCGGGGCCAACGTCCTGACTTTC. Translating it yields CANGGEAGANVLTF.

The chain links TRBV7-2 to TRBJ1-1; D might be TRBD1 (6 bases). The CDR3 spans 17 residues. V was cut by 0 bases and J by 1 base, with 15 bases left in between. Germline values: CDR1 SGHTA, CDR2 FQGNSA. The CDR3 DNA sequence: TGTGCCAGCAGCTTAGCTCCGGCAGGGGCGGGGAACACTGAAGCTTTCTTT. It encodes CASSLAPAGAGNTEAFF.

This clonotype came up many times. V gene TRBV6-2 or TRBV6-3 combines with J gene TRBJ2-5; D is perhaps TRBD2 (5 bases). Deletions cut 8 bases from V and 4 bases from J, with 26 bases between. The CDR3 spans 17 residues. The germline CDR1 and CDR2 sequences are MNHEY and SVGEGT. CDR3 amino acids: CASPSSRAGGWRETQYF. For the CDR3, the DNA is TGTGCCAGCCCTTCCAGCCGGGCAGGCGGGTGGAGAGAGACCCAGTACTTC.

The table lists this clonotype with many counts. The chain recombines TRBV24-1 with TRBJ2-5; the D gene is possibly TRBD1 (5 bases). The CDR3 extends over 14 amino acids. Trimming removed 5 bases at V and 3 bases at J, with 12 bases between. The germline gives CDR1 KGHDR, CDR2 SFDVKD. This chain's CDR3 is CATSAPTTEETQYF. CDR3 nucleotide sequence: TGTGCCACCAGTGCCCCCACGACAGAAGAGACCCAGTACTTC.

This clonotype was picked up a small number of times. The gene calls are TRBV6-5 and TRBJ1-6; 9 bases map to TRBD1. Germline V gives CDR1 MNHEY, CDR2 SVGAGI. CDR3 size: 13 residues. V was clipped by 2 bases and J by 11 bases; unmatched bases: 1. In DNA, the CDR3 is TGTGCCAGCAGTTACGACAGGGGGACACCCCTCCACTTT. This codes for CASSYDRGTPLHF.

This clonotype has a handful of counts. The chain uses TRBV6-6 and TRBJ2-1; weak D call: TRBD2 (5 bases). The CDR3 runs to 16 residues. Trimming removed 10 bases at V and 7 bases at J, with 26 bases between. Germline V gene data show CDR1 as MNHNY and CDR2 as SVGAGI (reference sequence). Here the CDR3 DNA reads TGTGCCACCGAGGATATAAGCGGCCAATTTTTAAATGAGCAGTTCTTC. Its protein product is CATEDISGQFLNEQFF.

The genes are TRBV4-1 and TRBJ2-3, with TRBD2 identical over 7 bases. This CDR3 comprises 18 residues. V dropped 0 bases and J dropped 4; count of bases not matched to a gene: 13. Germline lookup yields CDR1 MGHRA and CDR2 YSYEKL. CDR3 amino acids: CASSQDSSGGPLADTQYF. The CDR3 nucleotides are TGCGCCAGCAGCCAAGATTCATCGGGAGGTCCTCTGGCAGATACGCAGTATTTT.

V is TRBV11-3 and J is TRBJ2-1; 7 nucleotides match TRBD2. Germline V gene data show CDR1 as SGHNT and CDR2 as YENEEA. The CDR3 is 15 amino acids. With 1 base clipped from V and 6 bases from J, the junction kept 6 bases outside the gene matches. Here the CDR3 DNA reads TGTGCCAGCAGCTTAGCGGGAGGATACGGCAATGAGCAGTTCTTC. As protein: CASSLAGGYGNEQFF.

This clonotype came up many times. The CDR3 nucleotides are TGTGCCAGCAGCGTAGCTGGAACAGCCGAAGAGACCCAGTACTTC. It codes for CASSVAGTAEETQYF. The chain combines TRBV9 with TRBJ2-5; no definite D call. Between the trimmed V and J ends, which lost 0 bases and 3 bases, there was a span of 12 bases. CDR1 SGDLS and CDR2 YYNGEE come from the germline V gene. This CDR3 region has 15 residues.

This clonotype was counted many times. This chain joins TRBV5-5 and TRBJ1-1, with 9 nucleotides matching TRBD1. J lost 7 bases, V lost 1 base, and 5 bases had no gene match. The V gene's germline CDR1 is SGHKS and CDR2 YYEKEE (reference sequence). The CDR3 runs to 14 residues. CDR3 bases: TGTGCCAGCAGCTTGATGGTGACAGGGGGTGAAGCTTTCTTT. It yields the protein CASSLMVTGGEAFF.

Only a few counts were recorded for this clonotype. This rearrangement joins TRBV29-1 to TRBJ2-7; D call uncertain. CDR3 length equals 13 residues. CDR1 is SQVTM, CDR2 ANQGSEA, per germline. V was cut by 4 bases and J by 0 bases, with 10 bases left in between. Here the CDR3 DNA reads TGCAGCGTTGCCGGCGGCAACTCCTACGAGCAGTACTTC. Encoded protein: CSVAGGNSYEQYF.

This clonotype was recorded many times. The chain uses TRBV5-1 and TRBJ2-2; the D gene is possibly TRBD1 (5 bases). V was trimmed by 4 bases and J by 4 bases, leaving 11 bases between them. CDR3 size: 14 residues. The germline V gene has CDR1 SGHRS and CDR2 YFSETQ. CDR3 coding DNA: TGCGCCAGCAGCCCCCCCCAGGGCACCGGGGAGCTGTTTTTT. The encoded protein is CASSPPQGTGELFF. The full variable domain, rest sourced from reference TRBV5-1 and TRBJ2-2, is KAGVTQTPRYLIKTRGQQVTLSCSPISGHRSVSWYQQTPGQGLQFLFEYFSETQRNKGNFPGRFSGRQFSNSRSEMNVSTLELGDSALYLCASSPPQGTGELFFGEGSRLTVL.

The chain uses TRBV6-5 and TRBJ2-3; either TRBD1 or TRBD2 may supply D (6 bases each). The V gene's germline CDR1 is MNHEY and CDR2 SVGAGI. CDR3 length: 15 amino acids. V gave up 8 bases and J gave up 3 bases, with 18 bases separating them. The DNA for the CDR3 is TGTGCCAGCCTTAGGGGGGCAGGGTCGACAGATACGCAGTATTTT. Its translation: CASLRGAGSTDTQYF.

In its sample, this clonotype was seen many times. This chain links TRBV28 with TRBJ2-5, with D uncertain. V was pared by 3 bases and J by 5 bases, with 13 bases between. The germline V gene has CDR1 MDHEN and CDR2 SYDVKM. The CDR3 is 14 residues long. DNA of the CDR3: TGTGCCAGCAGTTTGTTAGACGAGCGTGAGACCCAGTACTTC. Protein product: CASSLLDERETQYF. Filled out from reference TRBV28 and TRBJ2-5, the complete variable domain reads DVKVTQSSRYLVKRTGEKVFLECVQDMDHENMFWYRQDPGLGLRLIYFSYDVKMKEKGDIPEGYSVSREKKERFSLILESASTNQTSMYLCASSLLDERETQYFGPGTRLLVL.

This chain joins TRBV28 and TRBJ2-7; a possible D gene is TRBD2 (5 bases). From germline, CDR1 is MDHEN and CDR2 SYDVKM. This CDR3 has 12 amino acids. V was pared by 2 bases and J by 4 bases, with 6 bases between. CDR3 residues: CASSLPGYEQYF. For the CDR3, the DNA is TGTGCCAGCAGTTTACCGGGATACGAGCAGTACTTC.

The V gene is TRBV6-5, the J gene TRBJ2-1, with 9 bases matching TRBD2. V shed 6 bases and J 8 bases; nucleotides not matched to a gene: 11. CDR3 length: 15 amino acids. CDR1 is MNHEY, CDR2 SVGAGI, per germline. The CDR3 sequence: CASRNSGGGVYEQFF. DNA of the CDR3: TGTGCCAGCAGGAATAGCGGGGGCGGTGTCTATGAGCAGTTCTTC.

V gene TRBV5-4 combines with J gene TRBJ2-3; 8 bases fit TRBD2. The V gene end was trimmed by 1 base and the J gene end by 5 bases; junction bases not matched to a gene: 6. Germline V lookup: CDR1 SGHNT, CDR2 YYREEE (reference sequence). The CDR3 is 15 amino acids. The DNA of the CDR3 is TGTGCCAGCAGCTTGCCGGGAGGGAGTGGAGATACGCAGTATTTT. Protein product: CASSLPGGSGDTQYF.

V gene TRBV7-9 combines with J gene TRBJ2-1; unclear D gene. The CDR3 has 17 amino acids. CDR1 is SEHNR, CDR2 FQNEAQ, per germline (reference sequence). Between the trimmed V and J ends, which lost 5 bases and 3 bases, there was a span of 20 bases. CDR3 region: CASSAQGTGSLYNEQFF. The CDR3 DNA reads as TGTGCCAGCAGCGCACAAGGCACCGGGTCCCTCTACAATGAGCAGTTCTTC.

The table lists this clonotype with many counts. The chain couples TRBV7-9 to TRBJ2-5; D is ambiguous. This CDR3 comprises 15 residues. CDR1 and CDR2 from the germline V gene are SEHNR and FQNEAQ (reference sequence). Between the trimmed V and J ends, which lost 0 bases and 0 bases, there was a span of 8 bases. This CDR3 is CASSLAGSYQETQYF. CDR3 sequence (DNA): TGTGCCAGCAGCTTAGCGGGGTCCTACCAAGAGACCCAGTACTTC.

The J gene is TRBJ2-1, the V gene TRBV11-3, with 7 positions matching TRBD1. Germline-derived CDR1 and CDR2 are SGHNT and YENEEA. Trimming took 3 bases from V and 7 from J; bases not matched to a gene: 6. The CDR3 covers 14 residues. In DNA form, the CDR3 reads TGTGCCAGCAGCTTCACACTACAGGGGAATGAGCAGTTCTTC. It translates to CASSFTLQGNEQFF.

The rearrangement joins TRBV10-3 to TRBJ2-7; 13 nucleotides align to TRBD2. V lost 9 bases, J lost 9 bases, and 11 bases stayed unmatched. The CDR3 has 14 amino acids. The germline CDR1 and CDR2 sequences are ENHRY and SYGVKD. The CDR3 is CAIHAGTSGKGQYF. The DNA of the CDR3 is TGTGCCATTCACGCCGGGACTAGCGGGAAGGGGCAGTACTTC.

This clonotype showed up many times. The chain recombines TRBV20-1 with TRBJ2-7, with D possibly matching TRBD2 (5 bases). Germline assignment: CDR1 DFQATT and CDR2 SNEGSKA (reference sequence). CDR3 length: 15 residues. Trimming pared 2 bases from V and 3 bases from J, leaving 17 bases between. CDR3 in DNA: TGCAGTGCTAGACCTTTGAGCGGAGACTACTACGAGCAGTACTTC. Its protein is CSARPLSGDYYEQYF.

This clonotype has only a few counts. V gene TRBV28 combines with J gene TRBJ2-7; TRBD2 matches 12 bases. Germline CDR1 reads MDHEN; CDR2 reads SYDVKM. Trimming took 3 bases from V and 9 from J; bases not matched to a gene: 6. This CDR3 has 14 amino acids. CDR3: CASSFRLAGARQYF. The CDR3 region has the DNA TGTGCCAGCAGTTTTAGACTAGCGGGAGCTCGGCAGTACTTC.